This entry features one T cell receptor beta chain sequence. Its antigen is unknown. This sample is drawn from a study of cytomegalovirus exposure and HLA in healthy donors. The study, taken as a whole, reports: Across donors, sequencing depth was assumed by presence/absence analyses to be roughly uniform. Three CMV-associated chains proved CMV antigen-specific in vitro.

Trimming cost V 2 bases and J 11 bases, with 15 bases left between them. The CDR3 is 12 amino acids. Germline CDR1 is GTSNPN and CDR2 is SVGIG (reference sequence). The PCR employed 60 Vbeta primers together with 13 Jbeta primers. The method was immunoSEQ multiplex PCR; TCRdb's version includes in-frame clones alone and lacks a portion of them. The table includes approximately 170,000 clones, over 70% detected once. The rearrangement links TRBV30 to TRBJ1-1; D is unresolved. Sequencing was carried out using PBMCs. The TCR originated in a man between 45 and 60 years old in good health and CMV-seropositive. The DNA for the CDR3 is TGTGCCTGGAGTCGGCAGACCTCTAGCGCTTTCTTT. It translates to CAWSRQTSSAFF.